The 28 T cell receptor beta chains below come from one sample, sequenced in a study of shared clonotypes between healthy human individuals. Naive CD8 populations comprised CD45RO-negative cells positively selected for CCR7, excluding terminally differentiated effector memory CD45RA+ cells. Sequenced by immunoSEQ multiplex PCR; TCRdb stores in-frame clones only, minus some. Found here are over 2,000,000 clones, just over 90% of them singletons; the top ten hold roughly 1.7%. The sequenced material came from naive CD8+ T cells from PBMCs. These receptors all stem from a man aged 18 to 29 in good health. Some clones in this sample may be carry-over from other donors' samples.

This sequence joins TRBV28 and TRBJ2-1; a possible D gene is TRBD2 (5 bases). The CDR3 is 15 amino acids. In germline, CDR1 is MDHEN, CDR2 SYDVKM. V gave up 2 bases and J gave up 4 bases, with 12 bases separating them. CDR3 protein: CASSLAPTRYNEQFF. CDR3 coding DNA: TGTGCCAGCAGTTTAGCCCCTACTAGATACAATGAGCAGTTCTTC.

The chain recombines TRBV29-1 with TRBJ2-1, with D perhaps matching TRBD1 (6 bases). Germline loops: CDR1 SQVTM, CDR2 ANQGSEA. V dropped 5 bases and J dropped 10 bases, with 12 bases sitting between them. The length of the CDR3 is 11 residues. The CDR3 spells CSVTRTGEQFF. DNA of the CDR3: TGCAGCGTTACCCGTACAGGGGAGCAGTTCTTC.

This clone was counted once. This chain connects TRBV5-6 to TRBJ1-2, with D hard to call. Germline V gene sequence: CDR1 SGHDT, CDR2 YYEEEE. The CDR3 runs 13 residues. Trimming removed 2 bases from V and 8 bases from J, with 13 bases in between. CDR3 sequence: CASSFVAIRGYTF. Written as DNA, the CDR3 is TGTGCCAGCAGCTTCGTTGCAATAAGGGGCTACACCTTC.

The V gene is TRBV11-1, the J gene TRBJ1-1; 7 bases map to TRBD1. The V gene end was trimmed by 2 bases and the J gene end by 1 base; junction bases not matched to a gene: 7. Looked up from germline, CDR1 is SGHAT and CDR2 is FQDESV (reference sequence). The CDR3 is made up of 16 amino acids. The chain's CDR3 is CASSLWTGRKNTEAFF. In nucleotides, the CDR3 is TGTGCCAGCAGCTTATGGACAGGCAGAAAGAACACTGAAGCTTTCTTT.

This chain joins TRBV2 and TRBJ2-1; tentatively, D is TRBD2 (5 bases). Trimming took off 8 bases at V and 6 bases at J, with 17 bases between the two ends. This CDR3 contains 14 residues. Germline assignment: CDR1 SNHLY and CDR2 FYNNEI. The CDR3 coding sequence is TGTGCCAGCTCTACCGGGGTTTTTTCCAATGAGCAGTTCTTC. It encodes CASSTGVFSNEQFF. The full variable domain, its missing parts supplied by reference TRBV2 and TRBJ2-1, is EPEVTQTPSHQVTQMGQEVILRCVPISNHLYFYWYRQILGQKVEFLVSFYNNEISEKSEIFDDQFSVERPDGSNFTLKIRSTKLEDSAMYFCASSTGVFSNEQFFGPGTRLTVL.

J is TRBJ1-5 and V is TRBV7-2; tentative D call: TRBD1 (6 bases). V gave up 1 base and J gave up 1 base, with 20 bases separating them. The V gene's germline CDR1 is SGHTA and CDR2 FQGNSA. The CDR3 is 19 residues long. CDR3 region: CASSLGLVRGGASNQPQHF. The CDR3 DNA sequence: TGTGCCAGCAGCTTAGGGTTGGTTAGGGGGGGCGCGAGCAATCAGCCCCAGCATTTT.

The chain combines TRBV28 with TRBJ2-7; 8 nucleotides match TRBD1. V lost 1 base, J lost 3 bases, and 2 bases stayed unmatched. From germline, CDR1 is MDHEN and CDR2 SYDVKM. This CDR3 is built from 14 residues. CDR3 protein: CASSLSDRGYEQYF. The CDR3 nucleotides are TGTGCCAGCAGTTTATCCGACAGGGGCTACGAGCAGTACTTC.

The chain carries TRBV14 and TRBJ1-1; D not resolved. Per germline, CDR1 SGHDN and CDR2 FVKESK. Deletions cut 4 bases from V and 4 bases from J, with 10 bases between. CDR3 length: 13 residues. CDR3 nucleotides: TGTGCCAGCAGCCCCCCCCGCAGCACTGAAGCTTTCTTT. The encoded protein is CASSPPRSTEAFF.

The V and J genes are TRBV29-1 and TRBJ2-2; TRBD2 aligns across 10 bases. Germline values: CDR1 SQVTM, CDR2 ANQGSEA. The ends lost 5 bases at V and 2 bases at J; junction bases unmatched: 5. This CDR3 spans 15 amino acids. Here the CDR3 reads CSVPRLAGNTGELFF. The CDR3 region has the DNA TGCAGCGTTCCTAGACTAGCGGGTAACACCGGGGAGCTGTTTTTT.

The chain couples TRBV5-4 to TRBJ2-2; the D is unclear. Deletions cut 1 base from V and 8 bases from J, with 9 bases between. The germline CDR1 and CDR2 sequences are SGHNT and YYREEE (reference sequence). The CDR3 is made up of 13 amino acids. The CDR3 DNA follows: TGTGCCAGCAGCTTGATCCTCGCTGGGGAGCTGTTTTTT. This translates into CASSLILAGELFF.

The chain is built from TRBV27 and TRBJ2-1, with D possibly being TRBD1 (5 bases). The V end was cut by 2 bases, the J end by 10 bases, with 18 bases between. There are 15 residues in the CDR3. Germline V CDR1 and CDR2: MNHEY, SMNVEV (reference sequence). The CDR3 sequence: CASSLNRPLADEQFF. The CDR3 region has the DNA TGTGCCAGCAGTTTAAACAGGCCCCTCGCCGACGAGCAGTTCTTC.

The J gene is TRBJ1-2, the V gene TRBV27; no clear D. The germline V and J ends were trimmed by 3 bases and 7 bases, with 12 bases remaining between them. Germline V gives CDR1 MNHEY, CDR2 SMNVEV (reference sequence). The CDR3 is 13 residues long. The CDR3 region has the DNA TGTGCCAGCAGTTTGTCGGGCCCTAGTGGCTACACCTTC. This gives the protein CASSLSGPSGYTF.

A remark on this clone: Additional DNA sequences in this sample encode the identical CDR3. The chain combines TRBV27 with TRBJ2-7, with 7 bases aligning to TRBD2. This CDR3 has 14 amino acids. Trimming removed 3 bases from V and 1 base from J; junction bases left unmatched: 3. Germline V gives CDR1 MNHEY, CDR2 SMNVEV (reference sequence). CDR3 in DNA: TGTGCCAGCAGTTTTGTTAGCGGGTCCTACGAGCAGTACTTC. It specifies CASSFVSGSYEQYF.

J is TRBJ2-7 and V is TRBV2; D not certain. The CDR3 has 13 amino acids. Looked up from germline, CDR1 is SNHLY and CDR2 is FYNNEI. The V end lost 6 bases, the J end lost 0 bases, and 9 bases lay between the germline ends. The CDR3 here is CASSRLVSYEQYF. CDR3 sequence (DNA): TGTGCCAGCAGCCGACTGGTCTCCTACGAGCAGTACTTC.

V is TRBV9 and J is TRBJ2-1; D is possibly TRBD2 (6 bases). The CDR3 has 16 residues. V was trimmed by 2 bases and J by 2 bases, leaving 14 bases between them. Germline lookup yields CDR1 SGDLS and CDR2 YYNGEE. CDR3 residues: CASSVGGAQAYNEQFF. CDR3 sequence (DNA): TGTGCCAGCAGCGTCGGCGGGGCCCAGGCCTACAATGAGCAGTTCTTC.

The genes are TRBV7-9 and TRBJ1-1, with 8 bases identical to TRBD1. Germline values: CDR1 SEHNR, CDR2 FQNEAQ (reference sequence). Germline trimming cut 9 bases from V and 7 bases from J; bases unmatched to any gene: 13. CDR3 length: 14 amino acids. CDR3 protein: CASKGAGGANEAFF. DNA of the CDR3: TGTGCCAGTAAGGGGGCAGGGGGCGCGAATGAAGCTTTCTTT.

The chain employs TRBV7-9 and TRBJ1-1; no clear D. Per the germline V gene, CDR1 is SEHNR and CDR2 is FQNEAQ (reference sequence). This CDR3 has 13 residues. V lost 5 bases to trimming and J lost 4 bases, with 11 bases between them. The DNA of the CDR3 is TGTGCCAGCAGCCCCCGGGATGGCACTGAAGCTTTCTTT. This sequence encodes CASSPRDGTEAFF.

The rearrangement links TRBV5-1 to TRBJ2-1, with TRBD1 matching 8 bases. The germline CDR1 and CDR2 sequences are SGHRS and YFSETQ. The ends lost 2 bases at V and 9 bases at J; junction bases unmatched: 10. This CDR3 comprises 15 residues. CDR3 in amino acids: CASSFGQGHLGEQFF. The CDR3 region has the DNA TGCGCCAGCAGCTTTGGACAGGGACACCTTGGTGAGCAGTTCTTC.

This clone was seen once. The CDR3 region has the DNA TGTGCCAGCAGCTTGTTGGGACTAGCGAGGAACACCGGGGAGCTGTTTTTT. Its protein product is CASSLLGLARNTGELFF. J is TRBJ2-2 and V is TRBV7-6, with 10 bases fitting TRBD2. Germline V gene sequence: CDR1 SGHVS, CDR2 FNYEAQ. This CDR3 has 17 amino acids. The J segment lost 1 base and the V segment lost 3 bases, leaving 5 bases of the junction unmatched.

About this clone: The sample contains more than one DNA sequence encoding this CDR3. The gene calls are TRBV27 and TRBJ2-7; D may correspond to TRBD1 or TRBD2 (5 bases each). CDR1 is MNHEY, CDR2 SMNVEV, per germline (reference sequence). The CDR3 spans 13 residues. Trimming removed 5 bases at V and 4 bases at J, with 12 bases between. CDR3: CASSLGTTYEQYF. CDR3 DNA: TGTGCCAGCAGTCTCGGGACCACTTACGAGCAGTACTTC.

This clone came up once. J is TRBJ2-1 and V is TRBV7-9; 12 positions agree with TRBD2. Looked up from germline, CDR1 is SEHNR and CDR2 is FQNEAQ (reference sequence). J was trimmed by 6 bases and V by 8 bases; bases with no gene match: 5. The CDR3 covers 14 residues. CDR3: CASEGLAGSNEQFF. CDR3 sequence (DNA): TGTGCCAGCGAGGGACTAGCGGGTAGCAATGAGCAGTTCTTC.

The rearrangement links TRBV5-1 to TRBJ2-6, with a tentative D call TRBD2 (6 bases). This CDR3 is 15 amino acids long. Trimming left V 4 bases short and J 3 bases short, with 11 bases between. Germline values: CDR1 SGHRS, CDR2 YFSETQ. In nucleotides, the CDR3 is TGCGCCAGCAGCCATCGGGAGTATGGGGCCAACGTCCTGACTTTC. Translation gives CASSHREYGANVLTF.

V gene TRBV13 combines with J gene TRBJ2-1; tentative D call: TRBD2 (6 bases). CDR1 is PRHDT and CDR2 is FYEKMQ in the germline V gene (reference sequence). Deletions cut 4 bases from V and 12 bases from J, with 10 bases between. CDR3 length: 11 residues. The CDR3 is CASSSLGGQFF. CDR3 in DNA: TGTGCCAGCAGCTCCCTGGGGGGGCAGTTCTTC.

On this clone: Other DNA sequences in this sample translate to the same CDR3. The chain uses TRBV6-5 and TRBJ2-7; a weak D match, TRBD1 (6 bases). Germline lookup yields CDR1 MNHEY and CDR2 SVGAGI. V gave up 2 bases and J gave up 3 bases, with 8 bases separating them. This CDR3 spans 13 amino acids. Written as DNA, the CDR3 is TGTGCCAGCAGTTACAGGGGGAGCTACGAGCAGTACTTC. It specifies CASSYRGSYEQYF.

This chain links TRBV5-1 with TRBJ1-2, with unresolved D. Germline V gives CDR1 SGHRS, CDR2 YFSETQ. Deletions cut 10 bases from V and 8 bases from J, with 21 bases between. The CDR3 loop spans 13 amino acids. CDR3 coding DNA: TGCGCCGGCACCCTTTATCAGTCGGGAGGCTACACCTTC. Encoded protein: CAGTLYQSGGYTF.

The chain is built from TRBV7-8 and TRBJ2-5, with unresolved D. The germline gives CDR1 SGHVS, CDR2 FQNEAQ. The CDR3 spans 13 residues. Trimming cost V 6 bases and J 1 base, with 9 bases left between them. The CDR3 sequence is CASRAHGQETQYF. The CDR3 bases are TGTGCCAGCAGGGCACACGGCCAAGAGACCCAGTACTTC.

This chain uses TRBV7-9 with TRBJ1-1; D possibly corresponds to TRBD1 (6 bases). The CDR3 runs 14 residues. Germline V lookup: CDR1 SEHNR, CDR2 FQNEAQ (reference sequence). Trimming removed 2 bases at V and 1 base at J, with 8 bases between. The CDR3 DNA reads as TGTGCCAGCAGCTTAACAGGGAGGAACACTGAAGCTTTCTTT. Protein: CASSLTGRNTEAFF.

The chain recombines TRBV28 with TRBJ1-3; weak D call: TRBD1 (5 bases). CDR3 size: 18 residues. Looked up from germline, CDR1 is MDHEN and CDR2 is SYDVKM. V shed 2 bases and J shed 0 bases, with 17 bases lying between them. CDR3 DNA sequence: TGTGCCAGCAGTTTAATTTTCAGGGACCCTGACTCTGGAAACACCATATATTTT. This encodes CASSLIFRDPDSGNTIYF.